Shown below are 22 T cell receptor beta chains from a single sample sequenced in a study of T cell repertoires in cytomegalovirus infection (dated by TCRdb to the late 2010s). TCRdb records Illumina HiSeq 1500 as the sequencer. The raw public data were reprocessed by TCRdb itself: fastp quality trimming at Q25, MiXCR clonotype calling, in-frame beta chains only. CDR3 protein duplicates are merged, each entry listing the most common genes and DNA. The sample table lists hundreds of thousands of distinct CDR3 sequences, more than 8% of them with a count of one. The ten top clones hold 4.3% of the sample. Material: PBMCs. These receptors all come from a human donor in good health (CMV status not recorded). Some clones in this sample may be carry-over from other donors' samples.

The rearrangement uses TRBV7-6 and TRBJ1-1; TRBD1 might be the D (5 bases). The germline V and J ends were trimmed by 1 base and 5 bases, with 17 bases remaining between them. CDR1 is SGHVS and CDR2 is FNYEAQ in the germline V gene. This CDR3 has 16 residues. As DNA, the CDR3 is TGTGCCAGCAGCTTAGTTTCGGCAGGGACGAAAACTGAAGCTTTCTTT. It codes for CASSLVSAGTKTEAFF.

The chain employs TRBV7-2 and TRBJ2-5; D is perhaps TRBD2 (6 bases). V was cut by 5 bases and J by 4 bases, with 14 bases left in between. CDR1 SGHTA and CDR2 FQGNSA come from the germline V gene. This CDR3 contains 14 residues. CDR3 sequence: CASSTPGTAETQYF. The CDR3 nucleotides read TGTGCCAGCAGCACCCCCGGGACTGCAGAGACCCAGTACTTC.

The rearrangement joins TRBV28 to TRBJ2-7; possible D gene TRBD2, 5 bases. CDR3 length equals 11 residues. Deletions cut 6 bases from V and 7 bases from J, with 10 bases between. Germline V gene sequence: CDR1 MDHEN, CDR2 SYDVKM. CDR3 region: CASRDLREQYF. The CDR3 DNA reads as TGTGCCAGCAGGGACTTACGGGAGCAGTACTTC.

This clonotype was seen a handful of times. The rearrangement uses TRBV7-2 and TRBJ1-1, with D tentatively TRBD1 (5 bases). Deletions cut 11 bases from V and 1 base from J, with 14 bases between. CDR3 length: 13 residues. Germline-derived CDR1 and CDR2 are SGHTA and FQGNSA. The CDR3 region has the DNA TGTGCCTCGCGGGCAGGGAGGAACACTGAAGCTTTCTTT. It translates to CASRAGRNTEAFF.

This clonotype has a count of ten or more. This sequence joins TRBV4-2 and TRBJ2-7, with TRBD2 matching over 8 bases. Germline CDR1 and CDR2: LGHNA and YNFKEQ. The ends lost 4 bases at V and 3 bases at J; junction bases unmatched: 11. The CDR3 is 16 amino acids. CDR3 region: CASSPHPGGRDYEQYF. DNA of the CDR3: TGTGCCAGCAGCCCCCATCCGGGGGGGCGGGACTACGAGCAGTACTTC.

In this sample, this clonotype turned up many times. The CDR3 is CASSSLSGQGHTTQYF. DNA for the CDR3: TGTGCCAGCAGCTCCTTATCGGGACAGGGGCATACGACGCAGTATTTT. The V gene is TRBV7-2, the J gene TRBJ2-3, with 10 bases lining up with TRBD1. CDR1 is SGHTA, CDR2 FQGNSA, per germline. With V trimmed by 4 bases and J by 9 bases, 13 bases remained unmatched. CDR3 size: 16 residues. The full variable domain, completed using reference TRBV7-2 and TRBJ2-3, is GAGVSQSPSNKVTEKGKDVELRCDPISGHTALYWYRQSLGQGLEFLIYFQGNSAPDKSGLPSDRFSAERTGGSVSTLTIQRTQQEDSAVYLCASSSLSGQGHTTQYFGPGTRLTVL.

This clonotype was seen only a few times. The genes are TRBV6-5 and TRBJ2-1, with 7 bases fitting TRBD1. The CDR3 sequence is 14 residues long. Germline CDR1 MNHEY, CDR2 SVGAGI. J lost 8 bases, V lost 2 bases, and 6 bases had no gene match. This CDR3 is CASSYVDRVDEQFF. The CDR3 nucleotides read TGTGCCAGCAGTTACGTCGACAGGGTCGATGAGCAGTTCTTC.

The CDR3 DNA sequence: TGTGCCAGCACCACCGGAGGGGCTAGATACACTGAAGCTTTCTTT. Its protein product is CASTTGGARYTEAFF. The chain links TRBV6-5 to TRBJ1-1; possible D gene TRBD1, 5 bases. Trimming shortened V by 7 bases and J by 3 bases, and 18 bases separated the two germline ends. The germline gives CDR1 MNHEY, CDR2 SVGAGI. CDR3 length: 15 residues.

This chain connects TRBV6-1 to TRBJ2-3, with 10 bases aligning to TRBD1. CDR1 is MNHNS and CDR2 is SASEGT in the germline V gene. Trimming removed 5 bases from V and 11 bases from J; junction bases left unmatched: 13. The CDR3 has 15 amino acids. The CDR3 reads CASSSGTGVRSMQYF. The CDR3 DNA follows: TGTGCCAGCAGTTCAGGGACAGGGGTTCGAAGTATGCAGTATTTT.

This clonotype was counted at least ten times. The chain couples TRBV28 to TRBJ2-7, with a possible D match to TRBD2 (6 bases). Germline V CDR1 and CDR2: MDHEN, SYDVKM. The CDR3 is 13 amino acids. Trimming took 8 bases from V and 6 from J, leaving 17 bases between them. CDR3 DNA sequence: TGTGCCAGCGGGGTAGCGGCCCTCGGCGAGCAGTACTTC. Its translation: CASGVAALGEQYF.

A few counts support this clonotype. The chain recombines TRBV6-2 or TRBV6-3 with TRBJ2-5; 9 nucleotides line up with TRBD2. The CDR3 has 16 amino acids. Germline CDR1 is MNHEY and CDR2 is SVGEGT. Trimming removed 0 bases from V and 2 bases from J; junction bases left unmatched: 4. The CDR3 here is CASSYSTSGGQETQYF. CDR3 bases: TGTGCCAGCAGTTACTCGACTAGCGGAGGGCAAGAGACCCAGTACTTC.

This clonotype was observed a handful of times. The chain combines TRBV25-1 with TRBJ1-1, with 8 nucleotides matching TRBD1. The CDR3 runs 15 residues. Germline V gene lookup returns CDR1 MGHDK and CDR2 SYGVNS. V was clipped by 6 bases and J by 5 bases; unmatched bases: 11. The CDR3 DNA reads TGTGCCAGCAGCGGTAGGCTGGACAGGGTGACTGAAGCTTTCTTT. It specifies CASSGRLDRVTEAFF.

This clonotype came up many times. The chain uses TRBV10-3 and TRBJ2-7; D is possibly TRBD2 (5 bases). Trimming pared 5 bases from V and 6 bases from J, leaving 17 bases between. Germline values: CDR1 ENHRY, CDR2 SYGVKD. The CDR3 length is 14 residues. CDR3 bases: TGTGCCATCAGTAACTCAGATGAGGGTCTCGAGCAGTACTTC. The encoded protein is CAISNSDEGLEQYF.

The sample holds a few counts of this clonotype. This sequence joins TRBV7-8 and TRBJ1-3; possibly TRBD1 for D (5 bases). The CDR3 has 15 residues. Germline values: CDR1 SGHVS, CDR2 FQNEAQ. Trimming removed 2 bases at V and 4 bases at J, with 12 bases between. In DNA form, the CDR3 reads TGTGCCAGCAGCTTATGGGGGGGAACAGGAAACACCATATATTTT. Its translation is CASSLWGGTGNTIYF.

This clonotype has only a few counts. This chain uses TRBV6-2 or TRBV6-3 with TRBJ2-7; no definite D call. The germline gives CDR1 MNHEY, CDR2 SVGEGT. V was pared by 0 bases and J by 6 bases, with 6 bases between. CDR3 length: 12 amino acids. Here the CDR3 DNA reads TGTGCCAGCAGTTACTCGGTCGGCGAGCAGTACTTC. Amino acid sequence: CASSYSVGEQYF.

A few counts support this clonotype. V usage is TRBV18 and J usage is TRBJ1-3, with D unclear. Trimming removed 2 bases at V and 5 bases at J, with 7 bases between. The CDR3 is 13 residues long. The germline CDR1 and CDR2 sequences are KGHSH and LQKENI. The CDR3 DNA sequence: TGTGCCAGCTCACCAAACAACAGAAACACCATATATTTT. This gives the protein CASSPNNRNTIYF.

This clonotype was observed a handful of times. The rearrangement uses TRBV12-3 or TRBV12-4 and TRBJ2-3; 9 nucleotides agree with TRBD2. This CDR3 has 13 amino acids. The junction had 5 bases not matched to a gene; V was cut back by 6 bases and J by 7 bases. CDR3 protein: CASRPGTSYTQYF. CDR3 in DNA: TGTGCCAGCAGGCCCGGGACTAGCTATACGCAGTATTTT.

This clonotype was seen ten or more times. The chain combines TRBV10-3 with TRBJ1-1, with D hard to call. Germline CDR1 ENHRY, CDR2 SYGVKD. This CDR3 has 15 amino acids. Trimming pared 0 bases from V and 0 bases from J, leaving 8 bases between. The chain's CDR3 is CAISESQDLNTEAFF. The CDR3 DNA follows: TGTGCCATCAGTGAGTCCCAAGACTTGAACACTGAAGCTTTCTTT.

This clonotype was seen repeatedly, ten times or more. The chain recombines TRBV7-2 with TRBJ2-7; TRBD1 might be the D (5 bases). The germline V gene encodes CDR1 SGHTA and CDR2 FQGNSA. Trimming removed 1 base from V and 4 bases from J, with 14 bases in between. This CDR3 is 15 amino acids long. DNA of the CDR3: TGTGCCAGCAGCTTAGGGTGGGGCAGCCAATACGAGCAGTACTTC. Translation: CASSLGWGSQYEQYF.

This clonotype was recorded at least ten times. This chain links TRBV4-3 with TRBJ1-4; 9 nucleotides line up with TRBD1. V was clipped by 0 bases and J by 8 bases; unmatched bases: 10. The CDR3 length is 17 residues. The germline CDR1 and CDR2 sequences are LGHNA and YSLEER. The chain's CDR3 is CASSQELGTGFREKLFF. Here the CDR3 DNA reads TGCGCCAGCAGCCAAGAACTAGGGACAGGGTTCAGGGAAAAACTGTTTTTT.

This clonotype showed up just a few times. The chain uses TRBV15 and TRBJ1-2; a weak D match, TRBD1 (5 bases). This CDR3 is built from 12 residues. Germline V gives CDR1 LNHNV, CDR2 YYDKDF (reference sequence). Trimming removed 8 bases from V and 4 bases from J, with 11 bases in between. The CDR3 sequence: CATGASTYGYTF. In DNA, the CDR3 is TGTGCCACCGGGGCAAGTACCTATGGCTACACCTTC.

This chain links TRBV7-2 with TRBJ1-3; the D is unclear. The V end was cut by 2 bases, the J end by 2 bases, with 4 bases between. Per the germline V gene, CDR1 is SGHTA and CDR2 is FQGNSA. The CDR3 runs 13 residues. Written as DNA, the CDR3 is TGTGCCAGCAGCTTACAGGCTGGAAACACCATATATTTT. Translating gives CASSLQAGNTIYF.